These 3 T cell receptor beta chains were sequenced from one sample in a study of T cells expressing NK-cell markers. TCRdb reprocessed the 5' RACE reads, with one entry per CDR3 protein and no DNA. The sample includes about 450,000 distinct CDR3 sequences. The sequenced material came from blood T cells: a sorted CD56 or NKG2C T cell subset, CD4+ or CD8+ T cells, or bulk PBMC T cells (not recorded which). The source is a woman aged 18 to 75 in good health.

V and J are TRBV6-1 and TRBJ2-1; TCRdb's D call, TRBD1, is unchecked because there is no DNA. The CDR3 loop spans 14 amino acids. In germline, CDR1 is MNHNS, CDR2 SASEGT. The chain's CDR3 is CATLAGTGAHEQFF.

The chain has TRBV29-1 and TRBJ2-1; TCRdb's D call, TRBD2, is unchecked because there is no DNA. The CDR3 is 15 amino acids. Germline-derived CDR1 and CDR2 are SQVTM and ANQGSEA. The CDR3 here is CSVRRLAGVDNEQFF.

This chain joins TRBV19 and TRBJ1-1; TCRdb outputs TRBD1, but without DNA this stays unchecked. The V gene's germline CDR1 is LNHDA and CDR2 SQIVND (reference sequence). The CDR3 length is 16 residues. CDR3 sequence: CASTMGQPFMNTEAFF.